What follows describes a single TCR beta chain. How the authors handled the data: Reference gene primer amplification in the assay estimated nucleated cell counts. Repertoires were generated with immunoSEQ multiplex PCR, while TCRdb's copy carries only in-frame clones and drops some. The V and J calls and clone size come from that table; D and trimming were worked out from the DNA. Altogether about 160,000 clones are present, 87% being singletons, with the ten largest covering 3.5% to 4%. The data originate from a study of blood T cell repertoires in COVID-19. As for the study in general: The United States, Italy and Spain supplied acute and convalescent COVID-19 samples. In each case, the material was cDNA or gDNA derived from T cells, B-cell-depleted T cells, or PBMCs.

The CDR3 runs 13 residues. Trimming removed 3 bases from V and 4 bases from J, with 6 bases in between. Germline V CDR1 and CDR2: MDHEN, SYDVKM. The source of this sequence is a woman between 55 and 75 years old who had recovered from COVID-19. The gene calls are TRBV28 and TRBJ1-4; weak D call: TRBD1 (5 bases). The sequenced sample was peripheral blood. CDR3 DNA sequence: TGTGCCAGCAGTTTGGACAATAATGAAAAACTGTTTTTT. It is translated as CASSLDNNEKLFF. Combining the CDR3 with reference TRBV28 and TRBJ1-4 gives the whole variable domain DVKVTQSSRYLVKRTGEKVFLECVQDMDHENMFWYRQDPGLGLRLIYFSYDVKMKEKGDIPEGYSVSREKKERFSLILESASTNQTSMYLCASSLDNNEKLFFGSGTQLSVL.